Presented here are 27 T cell receptor beta chains from one specimen sequenced in a study of T cell responses to AZD1222 COVID-19 vaccine. Assay used: immunoSEQ multiplex PCR; TCRdb lists only in-frame clones, some missing. The sample lists more than 95,000 clones, less than 95% seen once, with around 4.5% in the top ten. The sequences come from peripheral blood, collected on day 0 of MenACWY control vaccination. These receptors were obtained from an adult in good health.

The chain couples TRBV2 to TRBJ2-5, with D possibly being TRBD1 (6 bases). CDR3 size: 15 residues. Germline-derived CDR1 and CDR2 are SNHLY and FYNNEI. Trimming pared 1 base from V and 6 bases from J, leaving 15 bases between. The chain's CDR3 is CASSEDRARAKTQYF. CDR3 coding DNA: TGTGCCAGCAGTGAAGACAGGGCTCGAGCCAAGACCCAGTACTTC. The full variable domain, its missing parts supplied by reference TRBV2 and TRBJ2-5, is EPEVTQTPSHQVTQMGQEVILRCVPISNHLYFYWYRQILGQKVEFLVSFYNNEISEKSEIFDDQFSVERPDGSNFTLKIRSTKLEDSAMYFCASSEDRARAKTQYFGPGTRLLVL.

The V gene is TRBV11-2, the J gene TRBJ2-7, with D perhaps assigned TRBD1 or TRBD2 (5 bases each). CDR3 length equals 15 residues. Germline V CDR1 and CDR2: SGHAT, FQNNGV. Trimming pared 3 bases from V and 2 bases from J, leaving 14 bases between. The CDR3 sequence: CASSLAPGATYEQYF. In DNA form, the CDR3 reads TGTGCCAGCAGCTTGGCCCCCGGGGCGACCTACGAGCAGTACTTC.

The chain recombines TRBV6-2 or TRBV6-3 with TRBJ2-2; 7 nucleotides agree with TRBD1. The CDR3 spans 15 residues. The germline V gene encodes CDR1 MNHEY and CDR2 SVGEGT. The trim removed 5 bases at V and 4 bases at J, leaving 7 bases unmatched. CDR3 DNA: TGTGCCAGCAGTGAGTTTACAGGGGTCACCGGGGAGCTGTTTTTT. It is translated as CASSEFTGVTGELFF.

This chain links TRBV28 with TRBJ1-5, with 7 bases identical to TRBD1. V lost 3 bases to trimming and J lost 5 bases; unmatched junction nucleotides: 4. CDR1 is MDHEN and CDR2 is SYDVKM in the germline V gene. This CDR3 is built from 14 residues. The CDR3 is CASSLRGRDQPQHF. The CDR3 region has the DNA TGTGCCAGCAGTTTGAGGGGGCGCGATCAGCCCCAGCATTTT.

The rearrangement links TRBV5-1 to TRBJ2-5; D gene unclear. CDR1 is SGHRS, CDR2 YFSETQ, per germline. The CDR3 has 14 residues. V shed 0 bases and J shed 1 base, with 7 bases lying between them. CDR3 sequence: CASSLVGSQETQYF. The CDR3 DNA reads as TGCGCCAGCAGCTTGGTCGGCAGCCAAGAGACCCAGTACTTC.

This sequence joins TRBV6-4 and TRBJ2-1, with D maybe TRBD2 (5 bases). Germline loops: CDR1 MRHNA, CDR2 SNTAGT. V was cut by 6 bases and J by 6 bases, with 12 bases left in between. The CDR3 spans 13 residues. The CDR3 bases are TGTGCCAGCAGCACCGATGAGGGCAATGAGCAGTTCTTC. It yields the protein CASSTDEGNEQFF.

About this clone: At one end the junction does not follow the germline gene, possibly because of a read error. The chain has TRBV6-7 and TRBJ1-5, with D possibly being TRBD1 (5 bases). TRBV6-7 has ORF status, its function being uncertain. This CDR3 is 11 amino acids long. The CDR3 reads CASSFVLSGGF. Here the CDR3 DNA reads TGTGCCAGCAGTTTTGTGTTGTCCGGGGGATTT.

J is TRBJ2-2 and V is TRBV28; a weak D match, TRBD1 (6 bases). The CDR3 runs to 15 residues. Germline-derived CDR1 and CDR2 are MDHEN and SYDVKM. V lost 2 bases and J lost 6, with 13 bases in between. CDR3 DNA: TGTGCCAGCAGTTTAGGGGGCTGGCGGGCCGGGGAGCTGTTTTTT. Translation: CASSLGGWRAGELFF. Complete variable domain (other parts from reference TRBV28 and TRBJ2-2): DVKVTQSSRYLVKRTGEKVFLECVQDMDHENMFWYRQDPGLGLRLIYFSYDVKMKEKGDIPEGYSVSREKKERFSLILESASTNQTSMYLCASSLGGWRAGELFFGEGSRLTVL.

J is TRBJ2-3 and V is TRBV13, with TRBD2 matching over 9 bases. The CDR3 contains 15 residues. With 2 bases clipped from V and 2 bases from J, the junction kept 2 bases outside the gene matches. Per germline, CDR1 PRHDT and CDR2 FYEKMQ (reference sequence). CDR3 DNA sequence: TGTGCCAGCAGCTTACTAGCGGGATACACAGATACGCAGTATTTT. Its protein is CASSLLAGYTDTQYF.

In DNA form, the CDR3 reads TGCGCCAGCAGCGGACATCCTCGGGGGTACAATGAGCAGTTCTTC. This sequence encodes CASSGHPRGYNEQFF. The rearrangement joins TRBV5-1 to TRBJ2-1; tentative D call: TRBD2 (6 bases). The V and J ends lost 4 bases and 4 bases respectively, with 15 bases between them. The CDR3 totals 15 residues. Germline loops: CDR1 SGHRS, CDR2 YFSETQ.

This clone appeared a few times. This chain joins TRBV19 and TRBJ2-2, with 8 bases lining up with TRBD2. Germline V gene lookup returns CDR1 LNHDA and CDR2 SQIVND (reference sequence). This CDR3 is 13 amino acids long. V lost 10 bases and J lost 4; bases outside the gene matches: 5. The CDR3 region is CATGRVVTGELFF. Here the CDR3 DNA reads TGTGCCACCGGGAGGGTTGTCACCGGGGAGCTGTTTTTT.

A word on this clone: Additional DNA sequences in this sample encode the identical CDR3. J is TRBJ2-7 and V is TRBV2; no reliable D call. The length of the CDR3 is 12 residues. The germline gives CDR1 SNHLY, CDR2 FYNNEI. Trimming shortened V by 3 bases and J by 4 bases, and 7 bases separated the two germline ends. The CDR3 here is CASSELGYEQYV. The CDR3 DNA reads as TGTGCCAGCAGTGAGCTAGGATACGAGCAGTACGTC.

The chain joins TRBV5-5 to TRBJ1-5, with 7 bases aligning to TRBD1. J gave up 2 bases and V 6 bases, and 5 bases lay outside the gene matches. This CDR3 is built from 14 residues. The germline gives CDR1 SGHKS, CDR2 YYEKEE (reference sequence). The CDR3 protein is CASTKTGGNQPQHF. CDR3 nucleotide sequence: TGTGCCAGCACCAAAACAGGGGGCAATCAGCCCCAGCATTTT.

The chain joins TRBV6-1 to TRBJ2-6, with D unclear. The CDR3 length is 14 residues. In germline, CDR1 is MNHNS, CDR2 SASEGT. The ends were cut back, 1 base at V and 11 bases at J, with 12 bases in the middle. This CDR3 is CASSEGGPRYVLTF. In nucleotides, the CDR3 is TGTGCCAGCAGTGAAGGTGGGCCTCGTTACGTCCTGACTTTC.

The chain combines TRBV9 with TRBJ2-1; 10 bases are shared with TRBD2. J lost 1 base, V lost 4 bases, and 17 bases had no gene match. Germline V gives CDR1 SGDLS, CDR2 YYNGEE. CDR3 length: 20 residues. The CDR3 here is CASSSIQGLAGEVSYNEQFF. CDR3 nucleotide sequence: TGTGCCAGCAGCTCCATTCAAGGGCTAGCGGGAGAGGTATCCTACAATGAGCAGTTCTTC.

The V and J genes are TRBV19 and TRBJ2-1; the D is unclear. Germline V CDR1 and CDR2: LNHDA, SQIVND (reference sequence). The CDR3 runs 17 residues. With 4 bases removed from V and 1 base from J, the gap between germline ends came to 17 bases. The CDR3 loop is CASSTNMGFGSYNEQFF. CDR3 DNA sequence: TGTGCCAGTAGTACGAATATGGGGTTCGGGTCCTACAATGAGCAGTTCTTC.

The J gene is TRBJ1-5, the V gene TRBV7-8; perhaps TRBD1 as D (6 bases). The V and J ends lost 5 bases and 0 bases respectively, with 17 bases between them. This CDR3 spans 17 amino acids. CDR1 is SGHVS, CDR2 FQNEAQ, per germline. This CDR3 is CASSPRGGTYSNQPQHF. The CDR3, as DNA: TGTGCCAGCAGCCCGCGAGGGGGGACATATAGCAATCAGCCCCAGCATTTT.

The genes are TRBV5-4 and TRBJ1-1; 7 nucleotides agree with TRBD1. The CDR3 length is 14 residues. Germline trimming cut 4 bases from V and 5 bases from J; bases unmatched to any gene: 8. CDR1 is SGHNT and CDR2 is YYREEE in the germline V gene (reference sequence). The CDR3 nucleotides read TGTGCCAGCAGCCAATACAGGGGTAGGACTGAAGCTTTCTTT. Translating it yields CASSQYRGRTEAFF.

V usage is TRBV2 and J usage is TRBJ2-2; the match to TRBD2 covers 7 bases. CDR1 is SNHLY, CDR2 FYNNEI, per germline. V trimming: 8 bases; J trimming: 4 bases; junction bases outside the gene matches: 10. The CDR3 is made up of 15 amino acids. CDR3 region: CASLSGRASTGELFF. The CDR3 coding sequence is TGTGCCAGCCTTTCGGGGAGGGCGAGCACCGGGGAGCTGTTTTTT.

The J gene is TRBJ2-5, the V gene TRBV28, with TRBD2 matching over 9 bases. This CDR3 has 17 residues. CDR1 is MDHEN, CDR2 SYDVKM, per germline. Losses at the gene ends were 4 bases for V and 2 bases for J; bases not matched to a gene: 11. CDR3 in amino acids: CASSSWRVAGEQETQYF. The CDR3 DNA follows: TGTGCCAGCAGTTCCTGGAGAGTAGCGGGAGAACAAGAGACCCAGTACTTC.

The chain carries TRBV5-1 and TRBJ2-2, with 8 bases fitting TRBD2. Looked up from germline, CDR1 is SGHRS and CDR2 is YFSETQ. The CDR3 is 16 residues long. Trimming cost V 0 bases and J 4 bases; bases outside gene matches: 5. The CDR3 coding sequence is TGCGCCAGCAGCTTGGAGCGGGGGAAGGCCACCGGGGAGCTGTTTTTT. Translation: CASSLERGKATGELFF.

The CDR3 coding sequence is TGTGCCAGCAGCTCCTGGACTAGCGGGGCCGGGGAGCTGTTTTTT. Its translation is CASSSWTSGAGELFF. The V gene is TRBV6-2 or TRBV6-3, the J gene TRBJ2-2; 12 bases match TRBD2. Germline V gene data show CDR1 as MNHEY and CDR2 as SVGEGT. V shed 6 bases, J shed 6 bases, and the junction held 5 bases outside the gene matches. The CDR3 extends over 15 amino acids.

This chain connects TRBV7-3 to TRBJ1-2; D is perhaps TRBD1 (5 bases). From germline, CDR1 is SGHTA and CDR2 FQGTGA. V lost 4 bases and J 5 bases, leaving 26 bases between the germline ends. The CDR3 is 18 amino acids. CDR3 sequence: CASSSQGGPLGHLYGYTF. The CDR3, as DNA: TGTGCCAGCAGCTCGCAAGGAGGCCCCTTGGGGCACTTGTATGGCTACACCTTC.

The chain has TRBV6-5 and TRBJ2-7; 10 bases map to TRBD2. V lost 5 bases and J lost 2; bases outside the gene matches: 3. The germline gives CDR1 MNHEY, CDR2 SVGAGI. The CDR3 runs 14 residues. CDR3 DNA: TGTGCCAGCAGTCTAGCGGGAGTGACCTACGAGCAGTACTTC. Translating gives CASSLAGVTYEQYF.

This chain joins TRBV7-2 and TRBJ2-2; TRBD1 is a possible D gene (5 bases). Trimming removed 1 base from V and 5 bases from J, with 11 bases in between. The CDR3 covers 15 residues. CDR1 is SGHTA, CDR2 FQGNSA, per germline. The CDR3 spells CASSLVVGLTGELFF. In DNA form, the CDR3 reads TGTGCCAGCAGCTTAGTGGTGGGGCTAACCGGGGAGCTGTTTTTT.

This clone was counted a single time. The V call is TRBV27, the J call TRBJ2-1, with TRBD1 matching 9 bases. Germline CDR1 MNHEY, CDR2 SMNVEV (reference sequence). V lost 6 bases and J lost 4; bases outside the gene matches: 13. The CDR3 consists of 17 residues. CDR3 sequence: CASRFSPGTGTYNEQFF. The CDR3 DNA reads TGTGCCAGCAGATTTTCCCCAGGGACAGGGACTTACAATGAGCAGTTCTTC.

The chain uses TRBV27 and TRBJ1-6; D call uncertain. The germline V gene encodes CDR1 MNHEY and CDR2 SMNVEV (reference sequence). This CDR3 has 14 amino acids. Deletions cut 2 bases from V and 0 bases from J, with 2 bases between. CDR3 coding DNA: TGTGCCAGCAGTTTAGGCTCCTATAATTCACCCCTCCACTTT. This gives the protein CASSLGSYNSPLHF.